The TCR beta chain under discussion was sequenced for a study of shared clonotypes between healthy human individuals. Germline CDR1 and CDR2: SEHNR and FQNEAQ (reference sequence). Trimming took 2 bases from V and 0 from J, leaving 10 bases between them. The CDR3 extends over 16 amino acids. Study conclusions and caveats: Shared clonotypes across all four donors exceeded non-shared ones in generation probability. Donors were few, which limited the genetic and exposure-history diversity represented.

Libraries were prepared by immunoSEQ multiplex PCR; TCRdb keeps only in-frame clonotypes and omits some of them. The sample holds approximately 2.3 million clones, approximately 93% seen once. About this clone: What it binds is not known.

V usage is TRBV7-9 and J usage is TRBJ1-4; no clear D gene. Material for sequencing was naive CD4+ T cells from PBMCs. Subset given: CD45RA+ positively selected. The TCR originated in a man younger than 30 in good health. Some clones in this sample may be carry-over from other donors' samples. This CDR3 reads CASSLLRVATNEKLFF. CDR3 coding DNA: TGTGCCAGCAGCTTACTTCGTGTAGCAACTAATGAAAAACTGTTTTTT.